This T cell receptor (beta chain) was sequenced for a study of blood T cell repertoires in COVID-19. Study-level information: The United States, Italy and Spain provided the acute and convalescent COVID-19 samples. The cDNA or gDNA used as material had been derived from T cells, B-cell-depleted T cells, or PBMCs.

V shed 4 bases, J shed 0 bases, and the junction held 6 bases outside the gene matches. The CDR3 totals 16 residues. The germline V gene has CDR1 SGHRS and CDR2 YFSETQ. The authors' processing: How many nucleated cells were present was estimated from reference gene primer amplification. Clones were sequenced by immunoSEQ multiplex PCR, and TCRdb holds only the in-frame ones, with some missing. Clone size and the V and J calls come from that table; the DNA yielded D and trimming. The data show 140,000 to 150,000 clones, with around 80% seen just once and about 5% held by the top ten. This chain connects TRBV5-1 to TRBJ1-1, with 10 bases identical to TRBD1. Sequences were obtained from peripheral blood. This receptor was obtained from a woman aged 45-65 years with acute or convalescent COVID-19. This CDR3 reads CASSPRTGGMNTEAFF. Here the CDR3 DNA reads TGCGCCAGCAGCCCGAGGACAGGGGGGATGAACACTGAAGCTTTCTTT.